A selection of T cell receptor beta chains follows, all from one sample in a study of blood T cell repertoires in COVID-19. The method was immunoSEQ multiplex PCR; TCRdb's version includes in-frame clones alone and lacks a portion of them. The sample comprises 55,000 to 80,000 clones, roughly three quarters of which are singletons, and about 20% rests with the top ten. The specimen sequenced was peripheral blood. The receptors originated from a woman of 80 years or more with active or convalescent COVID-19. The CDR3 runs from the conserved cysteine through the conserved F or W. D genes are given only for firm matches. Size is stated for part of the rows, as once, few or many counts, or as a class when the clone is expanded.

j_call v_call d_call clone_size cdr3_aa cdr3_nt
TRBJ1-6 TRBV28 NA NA CASKRDNTNSPLHF TGTGCCAGCAAGCGGGACAATACGAACTCACCCCTCCACTTT
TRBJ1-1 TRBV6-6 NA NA CASSLAQGAAFF TGTGCCAGCAGTCTAGCCCAGGGTGCGGCTTTCTTT
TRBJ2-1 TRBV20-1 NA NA CSANRINEQFF TGCAGTGCAAACAGGATCAATGAGCAGTTCTTC
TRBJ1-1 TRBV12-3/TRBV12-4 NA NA CATRGSLATEAFF TGTGCCACCAGGGGCTCCCTCGCGACTGAAGCTTTCTTT
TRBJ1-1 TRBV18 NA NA CASSQTRMDTEAFF TGTGCCAGCTCCCAGACTAGGATGGACACTGAAGCTTTCTTT
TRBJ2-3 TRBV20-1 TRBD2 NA CSASRLAGTTDTQYF TGCAGTGCTAGTCGTCTAGCGGGGACCACAGATACGCAGTATTTT
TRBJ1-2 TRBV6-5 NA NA CASSTTAGGYTF TGTGCCAGCAGCACCACAGCTGGGGGCTACACCTTC
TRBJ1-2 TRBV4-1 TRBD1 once CASSQSTGQGVWGYTF TGCGCCAGCAGCCAATCTACGGGACAGGGGGTCTGGGGCTACACCTTC
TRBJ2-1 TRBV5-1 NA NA CASSSQGSSNEQFF TGCGCCAGCAGCTCCCAGGGTAGTAGCAATGAGCAGTTCTTC
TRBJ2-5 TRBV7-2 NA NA CASSLVSRETQYF TGTGCCAGCAGCTTGGTATCTAGAGAGACCCAGTACTTC
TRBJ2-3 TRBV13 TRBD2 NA CASSSRTSGGSTDTQYF TGTGCCAGCAGCTCCCGGACTAGCGGGGGAAGCACAGATACGCAGTATTTT
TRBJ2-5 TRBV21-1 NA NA CASSNRSSGEQETQYF TGTGCCAGCAGCAATCGGTCTAGCGGGGAACAAGAGACCCAGTACTTC
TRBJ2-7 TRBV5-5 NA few CASSLRGSYEQYF TGTGCCAGCAGCTTACGGGGATCCTACGAGCAGTACTTC
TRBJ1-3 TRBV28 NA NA CASVPYSGNTIYF TGTGCCAGCGTTCCCTACTCTGGAAACACCATATATTTT
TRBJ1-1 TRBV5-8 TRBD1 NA CASSMTGITEAFF TGTGCCAGCAGCATGACAGGGATCACTGAAGCTTTCTTT
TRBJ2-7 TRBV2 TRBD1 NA CASSGTGATEQYF TGTGCCAGCAGTGGGACAGGGGCTACGGAGCAGTACTTC
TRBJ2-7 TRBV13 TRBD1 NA CASSLGQGVGDFYEQYF TGTGCCAGCAGCTTAGGACAGGGGGTAGGGGATTTCTACGAGCAGTACTTC
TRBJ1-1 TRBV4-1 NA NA CASSHGGTEAFF TGCGCCAGCAGCCATGGAGGCACTGAAGCTTTCTTT
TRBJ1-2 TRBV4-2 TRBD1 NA CASSHLTGTGSFYGYTF TGTGCCAGCAGCCATCTCACCGGGACAGGAAGCTTCTATGGCTACACCTTC
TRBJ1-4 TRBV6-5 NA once CASSFLRREKLFF TGTGCCAGCAGTTTCTTAAGGAGGGAAAAACTGTTTTTT
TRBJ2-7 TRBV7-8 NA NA CASSLLVAPGGGDEQYF TGTGCCAGCAGCTTATTAGTAGCCCCAGGAGGGGGCGACGAGCAGTACTTC
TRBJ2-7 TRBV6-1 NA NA CASSEYRASSEQYF TGTGCCAGCAGTGAATATAGGGCTAGCTCCGAGCAGTACTTC
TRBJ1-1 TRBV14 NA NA CASSQDGSYTEAFF TGTGCCAGCAGCCAAGATGGTAGTTACACTGAAGCTTTCTTT
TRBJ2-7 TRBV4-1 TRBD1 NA CASTLDRTSYEQYF TGCGCCAGCACCCTGGACAGGACCTCCTACGAGCAGTACTTC
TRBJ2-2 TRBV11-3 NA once CASRPRDFIGGELFF TGTGCCAGCAGACCAAGGGACTTCATAGGGGGGGAGCTGTTTTTT
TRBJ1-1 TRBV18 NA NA CASSGSSKLAEAFF TGTGCCAGCTCAGGTAGCTCTAAGTTGGCTGAAGCTTTCTTT
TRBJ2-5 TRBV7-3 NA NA CASSFAGGFGETQYF TGTGCCAGCAGCTTTGCTGGGGGGTTTGGGGAGACCCAGTACTTC
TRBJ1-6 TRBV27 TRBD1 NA CASSFGVQGAGSPLHF TGTGCCAGCAGTTTCGGTGTCCAGGGGGCAGGTTCACCCCTCCACTTT
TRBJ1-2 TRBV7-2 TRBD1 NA CASSLGGTGLRYGYTF TGTGCCAGCAGCTTAGGTGGGACAGGGTTGCGGTATGGCTACACCTTC
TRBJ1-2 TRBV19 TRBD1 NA CASSMTHVGQADNSKGYTF TGTGCCAGTAGTATGACGCATGTCGGACAGGCTGACAATTCGAAGGGCTACACCTTC
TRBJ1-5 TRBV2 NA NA CASSERTVVNQPQHF TGTGCCAGCAGTGAAAGGACAGTCGTTAATCAGCCCCAGCATTTT
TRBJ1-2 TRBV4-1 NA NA CASSQVLDTPFTF TGCGCCAGCAGCCAAGTTTTAGACACCCCATTCACCTTC
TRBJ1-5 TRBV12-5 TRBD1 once CASGQGIRQPQHF TGTGCTAGCGGACAGGGAATTAGGCAGCCCCAGCATTTT
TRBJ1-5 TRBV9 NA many CASSVGSYSNQPQHF TGTGCCAGCAGCGTAGGGAGTTATTCCAATCAGCCCCAGCATTTT
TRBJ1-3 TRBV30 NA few CAWSRTGGLGNTIYF TGTGCCTGGTCGCGGACGGGGGGCCTTGGAAACACCATATATTTT
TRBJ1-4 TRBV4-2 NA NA CASSQGLPPRREKLFF TGTGCCAGCAGCCAAGGCCTCCCCCCTAGGCGTGAAAAACTGTTTTTT
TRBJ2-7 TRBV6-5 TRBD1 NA CASSSGQGFDEQYF TGTGCCAGCAGTTCAGGACAGGGTTTCGACGAGCAGTACTTC
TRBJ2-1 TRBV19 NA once CASSTTPGTPSYNEQFF TGTGCCAGTAGTACTACCCCCGGTACGCCTTCCTACAATGAGCAGTTCTTC
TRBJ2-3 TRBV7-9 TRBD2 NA CASSRMGGGSDTQYF TGTGCCAGCAGCCGCATGGGCGGGGGGTCAGATACGCAGTATTTT